The sample holds a few counts of the clone carrying this T cell receptor (beta chain). Its target is not known. This entry is derived from a study of T cell repertoires in cytomegalovirus infection. Study details: Epitope selection comprised recently identified HLA-C-restricted CMV epitopes and well-studied HLA-B-restricted CMV epitopes. An indication of both CMV infection and matching HLA type came from public TCR beta signatures.

Study-level points and caveats: Adding up the frequency of public TCR beta families identified people who carried CMV plus the relevant HLA. The study found HLA-C-restricted CMV-specific TCR beta clonotypes dominating the ex vivo response.

TCRdb re-analysed the reads in MiXCR, keeping a single row per CDR3 protein. The sample shows approximately 730,000 distinct CDR3 sequences, roughly a third of them seen only once. Germline V gives CDR1 SGDLS, CDR2 YYNGEE. V was cut by 0 bases and J by 4 bases, with 11 bases left in between. This CDR3 contains 15 residues. The TCR sequence derives from a human donor in good health (CMV status not recorded). Some clones in this sample may be carry-over from other donors' samples. The material sequenced was cultured PBMCs, taken from culture after CMV antigen stimulation. The chain links TRBV9 to TRBJ2-1; D not resolved. This CDR3 reads CASSVGVPGYNEQFF. The CDR3 nucleotides read TGTGCCAGCAGCGTAGGTGTACCCGGGTACAATGAGCAGTTCTTC. Complete variable domain (other parts from reference TRBV9 and TRBJ2-1): DSGVTQTPKHLITATGQRVTLRCSPRSGDLSVYWYQQSLDQGLQFLIQYYNGEERAKGNILERFSAQQFPDLHSELNLSSLELGDSALYFCASSVGVPGYNEQFFGPGTRLTVL.